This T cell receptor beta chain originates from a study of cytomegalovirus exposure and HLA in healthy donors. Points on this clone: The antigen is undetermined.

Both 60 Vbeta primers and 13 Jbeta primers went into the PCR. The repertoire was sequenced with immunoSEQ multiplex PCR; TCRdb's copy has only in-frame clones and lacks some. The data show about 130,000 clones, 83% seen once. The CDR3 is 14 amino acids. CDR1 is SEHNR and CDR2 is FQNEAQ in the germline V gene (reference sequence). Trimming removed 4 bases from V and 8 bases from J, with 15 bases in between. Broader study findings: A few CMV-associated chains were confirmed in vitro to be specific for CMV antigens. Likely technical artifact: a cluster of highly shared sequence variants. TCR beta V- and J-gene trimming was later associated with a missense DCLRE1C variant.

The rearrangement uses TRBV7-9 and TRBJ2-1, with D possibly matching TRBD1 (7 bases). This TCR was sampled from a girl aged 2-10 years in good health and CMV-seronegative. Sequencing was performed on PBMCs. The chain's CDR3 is CASSWTTGEDEQFF. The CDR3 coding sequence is TGTGCCAGCAGCTGGACAACAGGGGAGGATGAGCAGTTCTTC.